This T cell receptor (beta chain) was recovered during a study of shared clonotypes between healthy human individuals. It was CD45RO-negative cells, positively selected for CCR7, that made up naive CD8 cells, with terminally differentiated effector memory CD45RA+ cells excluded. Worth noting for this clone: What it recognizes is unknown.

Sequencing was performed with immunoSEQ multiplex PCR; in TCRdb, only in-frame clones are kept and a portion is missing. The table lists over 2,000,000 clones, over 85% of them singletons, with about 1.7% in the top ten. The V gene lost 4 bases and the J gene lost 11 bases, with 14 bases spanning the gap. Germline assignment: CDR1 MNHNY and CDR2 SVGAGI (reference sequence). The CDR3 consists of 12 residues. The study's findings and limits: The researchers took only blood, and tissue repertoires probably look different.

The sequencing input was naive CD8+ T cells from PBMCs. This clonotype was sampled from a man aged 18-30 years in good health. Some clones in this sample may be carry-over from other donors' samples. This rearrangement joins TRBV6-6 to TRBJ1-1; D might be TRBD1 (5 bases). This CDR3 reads CASSSGTAGAFF. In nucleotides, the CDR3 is TGTGCCAGCAGTTCAGGGACGGCAGGGGCTTTCTTT.